The present entry profiles one TCR beta chain with its context. The CDR3 is 13 residues long. The V and J ends lost 2 bases and 8 bases respectively, with 9 bases between them. Looked up from germline, CDR1 is KGHSH and CDR2 is LQKENI. This specimen belongs to a study of blood T cell repertoires in COVID-19. How the authors handled the data: Amplifying reference gene primers gave estimates of nucleated cell counts. Generated by immunoSEQ multiplex PCR, the TCRdb table keeps only in-frame clones and is missing some. Clonal size and the V and J genes are those of that table, whereas D and trimming came from the DNA. The table lists about 180,000 clones, approximately 88% of them singletons, with about 4.1% in the top ten.

This clonotype originated in a woman aged 30 to 39 with acute or convalescent COVID-19. The rearrangement uses TRBV18 and TRBJ1-4; TRBD1 might be the D (5 bases). The material sequenced was peripheral blood. The CDR3: CASSPSRGEKLFF. CDR3 sequence (DNA): TGTGCCAGCTCACCATCCCGGGGGGAAAAACTGTTTTTT.